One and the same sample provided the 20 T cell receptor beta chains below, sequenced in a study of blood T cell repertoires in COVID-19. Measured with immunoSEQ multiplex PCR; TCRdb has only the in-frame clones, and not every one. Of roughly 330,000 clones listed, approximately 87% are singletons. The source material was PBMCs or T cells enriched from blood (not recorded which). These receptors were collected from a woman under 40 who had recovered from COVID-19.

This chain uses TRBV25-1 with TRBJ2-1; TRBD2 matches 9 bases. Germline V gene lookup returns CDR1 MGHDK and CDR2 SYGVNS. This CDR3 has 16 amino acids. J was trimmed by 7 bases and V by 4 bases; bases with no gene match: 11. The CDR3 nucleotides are TGTGCCAGCAGTGCCCCCCTGGCGGGGGGGCCTAATGAGCAGTTCTTC. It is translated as CASSAPLAGGPNEQFF. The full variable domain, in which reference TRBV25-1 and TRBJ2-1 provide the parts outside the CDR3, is EADIYQTPRYLVIGTGKKITLECSQTMGHDKMYWYQQDPGMELHLIHYSYGVNSTEKGDLSSESTVSRIRTEHFPLTLESARPSHTSQYLCASSAPLAGGPNEQFFGPGTRLTVL.

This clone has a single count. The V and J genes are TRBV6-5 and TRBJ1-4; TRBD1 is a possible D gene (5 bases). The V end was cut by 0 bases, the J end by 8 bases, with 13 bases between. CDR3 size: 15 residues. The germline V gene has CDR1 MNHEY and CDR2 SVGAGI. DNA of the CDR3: TGTGCCAGCAGTTACTCGTGGACACAGTCGGAAAAACTGTTTTTT. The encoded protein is CASSYSWTQSEKLFF.

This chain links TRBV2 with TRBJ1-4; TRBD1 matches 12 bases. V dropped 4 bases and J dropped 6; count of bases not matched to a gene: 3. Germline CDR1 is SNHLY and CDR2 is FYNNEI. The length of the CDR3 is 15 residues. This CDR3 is CASSAGTGGHEKLFF. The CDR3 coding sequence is TGTGCCAGCAGTGCCGGGACAGGGGGCCATGAAAAACTGTTTTTT.

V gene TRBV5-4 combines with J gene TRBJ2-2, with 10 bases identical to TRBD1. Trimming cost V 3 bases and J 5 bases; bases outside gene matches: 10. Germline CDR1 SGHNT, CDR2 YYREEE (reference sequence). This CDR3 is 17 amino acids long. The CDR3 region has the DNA TGTGCCAGCAGCTCACATCTAGGACAGGGGGTGACCGGGGAGCTGTTTTTT. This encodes CASSSHLGQGVTGELFF. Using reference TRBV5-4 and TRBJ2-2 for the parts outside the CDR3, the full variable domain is ETGVTQSPTHLIKTRGQQVTLRCSSQSGHNTVSWYQQALGQGPQFIFQYYREEENGRGNFPPRFSGLQFPNYSSELNVNALELDDSALYLCASSSHLGQGVTGELFFGEGSRLTVL.

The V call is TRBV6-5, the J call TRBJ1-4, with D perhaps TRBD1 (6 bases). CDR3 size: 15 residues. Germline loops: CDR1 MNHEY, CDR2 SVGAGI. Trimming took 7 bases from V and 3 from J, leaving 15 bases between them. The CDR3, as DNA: TGTGCCAGCACTGACTCAGGGGTACCTAATGAAAAACTGTTTTTT. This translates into CASTDSGVPNEKLFF.

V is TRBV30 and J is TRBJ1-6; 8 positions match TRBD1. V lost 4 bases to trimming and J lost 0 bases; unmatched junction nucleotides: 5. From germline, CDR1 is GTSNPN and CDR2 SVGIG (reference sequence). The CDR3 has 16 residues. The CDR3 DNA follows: TGTGCCTGGACTCAACAGGGGGTCTCCTATAATTCACCCCTCCACTTT. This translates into CAWTQQGVSYNSPLHF.

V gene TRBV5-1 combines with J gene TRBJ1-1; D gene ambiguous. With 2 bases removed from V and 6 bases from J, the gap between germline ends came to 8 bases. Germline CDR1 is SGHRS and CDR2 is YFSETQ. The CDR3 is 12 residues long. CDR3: CASSFGQAEAFF. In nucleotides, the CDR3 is TGCGCCAGCAGCTTTGGGCAGGCTGAAGCTTTCTTT.

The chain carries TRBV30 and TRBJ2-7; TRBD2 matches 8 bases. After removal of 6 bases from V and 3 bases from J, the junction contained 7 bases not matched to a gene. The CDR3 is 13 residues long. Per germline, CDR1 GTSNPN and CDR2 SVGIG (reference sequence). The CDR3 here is CACASGGVYEQYF. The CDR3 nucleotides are TGTGCCTGCGCCTCGGGGGGGGTCTACGAGCAGTACTTC.

In DNA, the CDR3 is TGTGCCTACAGGACAGGCGATAGCAATCAGCCCCAGCATTTT. Encoded protein: CAYRTGDSNQPQHF. V usage is TRBV30 and J usage is TRBJ1-5; 7 bases are shared with TRBD1. This CDR3 has 14 residues. The germline CDR1 and CDR2 sequences are GTSNPN and SVGIG (reference sequence). The junction had 6 bases not matched to a gene; V was cut back by 7 bases and J by 0 bases.

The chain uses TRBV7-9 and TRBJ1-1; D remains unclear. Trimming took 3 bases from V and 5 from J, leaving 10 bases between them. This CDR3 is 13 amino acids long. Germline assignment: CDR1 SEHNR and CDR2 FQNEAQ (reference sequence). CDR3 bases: TGTGCCAGCAGCTTCACCACGGGAACTGAAGCTTTCTTT. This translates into CASSFTTGTEAFF.

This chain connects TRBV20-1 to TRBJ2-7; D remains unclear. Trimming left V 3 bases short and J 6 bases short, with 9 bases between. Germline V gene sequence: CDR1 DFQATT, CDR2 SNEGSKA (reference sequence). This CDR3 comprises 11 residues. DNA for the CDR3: TGCAGTGCTAGCGGTGAATCCGAGCAGTACTTC. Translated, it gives CSASGESEQYF.

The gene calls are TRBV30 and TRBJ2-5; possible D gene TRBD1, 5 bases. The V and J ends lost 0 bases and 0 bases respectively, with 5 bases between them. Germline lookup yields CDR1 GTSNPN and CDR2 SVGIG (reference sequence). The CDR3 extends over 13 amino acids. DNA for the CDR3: TGTGCCTGGAGTGTAGGGGACCAAGAGACCCAGTACTTC. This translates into CAWSVGDQETQYF.

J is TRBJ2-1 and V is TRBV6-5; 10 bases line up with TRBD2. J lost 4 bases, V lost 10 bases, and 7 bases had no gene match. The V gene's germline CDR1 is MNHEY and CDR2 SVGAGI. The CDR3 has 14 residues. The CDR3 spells CATGSGGTYNEQFF. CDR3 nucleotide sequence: TGTGCCACCGGTAGCGGGGGGACGTACAATGAGCAGTTCTTC.

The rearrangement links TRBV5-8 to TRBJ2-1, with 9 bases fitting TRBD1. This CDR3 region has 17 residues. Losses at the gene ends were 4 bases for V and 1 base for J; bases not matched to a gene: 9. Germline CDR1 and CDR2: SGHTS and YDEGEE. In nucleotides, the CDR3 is TGTGCCAGCAGCCACAACTACGGACAGGGGTCCTACAATGAGCAGTTCTTC. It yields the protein CASSHNYGQGSYNEQFF.

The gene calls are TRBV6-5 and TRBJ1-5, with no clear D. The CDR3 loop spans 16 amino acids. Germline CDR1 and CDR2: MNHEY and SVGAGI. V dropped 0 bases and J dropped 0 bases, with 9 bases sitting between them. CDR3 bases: TGTGCCAGCAGTTACTCGGGAGGAGATAGCAATCAGCCCCAGCATTTT. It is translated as CASSYSGGDSNQPQHF.

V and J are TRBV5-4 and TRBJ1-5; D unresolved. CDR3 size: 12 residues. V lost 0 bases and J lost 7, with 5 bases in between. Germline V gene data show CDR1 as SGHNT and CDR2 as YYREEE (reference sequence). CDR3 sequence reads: CASSLDLQPQHF. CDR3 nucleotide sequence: TGTGCCAGCAGCTTGGATCTGCAGCCCCAGCATTTT.

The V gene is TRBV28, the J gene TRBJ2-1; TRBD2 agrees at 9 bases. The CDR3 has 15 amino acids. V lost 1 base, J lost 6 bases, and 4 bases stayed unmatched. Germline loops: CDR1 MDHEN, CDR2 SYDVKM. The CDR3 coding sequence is TGTGCCAGCAGTTTATTGGGCGGGGGGGCCAATGAGCAGTTCTTC. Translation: CASSLLGGGANEQFF.

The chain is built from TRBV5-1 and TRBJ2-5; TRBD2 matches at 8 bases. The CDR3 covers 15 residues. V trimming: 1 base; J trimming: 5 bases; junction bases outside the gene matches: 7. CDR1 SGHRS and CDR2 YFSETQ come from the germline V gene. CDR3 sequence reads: CASSLLPAGVETQYF. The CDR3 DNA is TGCGCCAGCAGCTTGTTGCCAGCGGGGGTGGAGACCCAGTACTTC.

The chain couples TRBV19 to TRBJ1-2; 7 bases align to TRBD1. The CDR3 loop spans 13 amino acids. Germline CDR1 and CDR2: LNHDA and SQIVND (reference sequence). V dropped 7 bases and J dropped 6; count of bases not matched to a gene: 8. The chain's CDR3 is CASTPGRGDGYTF. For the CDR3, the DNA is TGTGCCAGTACCCCTGGCAGGGGGGATGGCTACACCTTC.

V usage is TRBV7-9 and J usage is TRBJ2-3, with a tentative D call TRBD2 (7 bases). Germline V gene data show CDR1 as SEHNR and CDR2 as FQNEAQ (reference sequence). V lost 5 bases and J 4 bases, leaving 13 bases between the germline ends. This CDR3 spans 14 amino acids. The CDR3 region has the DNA TGTGCCAGCAGCCCAAGGGGGGGCCCAGATACGCAGTATTTT. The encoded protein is CASSPRGGPDTQYF.